This entry is about one TCR beta chain. The antigen is unknown. People who had autoimmune disease history or systemic immunosuppression were excluded. Cycle 7 day 1, cycle 4 day 1, and baseline were the timepoints at which blood was sampled. The sample belongs to a study of OX40 agonist ivuxolimab in advanced cancers. Turning to the study itself: Dose-escalation patients' cancers were hepatocellular carcinoma, melanoma, renal cell or head and neck cancer.

The CDR3 sequence is 15 residues long. Trimming cost V 2 bases and J 0 bases, with 8 bases left between them. Germline loops: CDR1 KGHSH, CDR2 LQKENI. Measured with immunoSEQ multiplex PCR; TCRdb has only the in-frame clones, and not every one. Here the sample spans roughly 65,000 clones, about 80% being singletons. Study-wide results and caveats: Compared with others, partial responders at 0.1-3.0 mg/kg displayed clonal expansion among the lowest.

This receptor was identified in an adult with an advanced solid tumor such as melanoma, head and neck, liver or kidney cancer. The specimen comprised CD4+ or CD8+ T cells sorted from blood, sampled in a trial of the OX40 agonist ivuxolimab. This sequence joins TRBV18 and TRBJ1-3; no clear D gene. As DNA, the CDR3 is TGTGCCAGCTCACCAGCCCCGAACTCTGGAAACACCATATATTTT. It is translated as CASSPAPNSGNTIYF.